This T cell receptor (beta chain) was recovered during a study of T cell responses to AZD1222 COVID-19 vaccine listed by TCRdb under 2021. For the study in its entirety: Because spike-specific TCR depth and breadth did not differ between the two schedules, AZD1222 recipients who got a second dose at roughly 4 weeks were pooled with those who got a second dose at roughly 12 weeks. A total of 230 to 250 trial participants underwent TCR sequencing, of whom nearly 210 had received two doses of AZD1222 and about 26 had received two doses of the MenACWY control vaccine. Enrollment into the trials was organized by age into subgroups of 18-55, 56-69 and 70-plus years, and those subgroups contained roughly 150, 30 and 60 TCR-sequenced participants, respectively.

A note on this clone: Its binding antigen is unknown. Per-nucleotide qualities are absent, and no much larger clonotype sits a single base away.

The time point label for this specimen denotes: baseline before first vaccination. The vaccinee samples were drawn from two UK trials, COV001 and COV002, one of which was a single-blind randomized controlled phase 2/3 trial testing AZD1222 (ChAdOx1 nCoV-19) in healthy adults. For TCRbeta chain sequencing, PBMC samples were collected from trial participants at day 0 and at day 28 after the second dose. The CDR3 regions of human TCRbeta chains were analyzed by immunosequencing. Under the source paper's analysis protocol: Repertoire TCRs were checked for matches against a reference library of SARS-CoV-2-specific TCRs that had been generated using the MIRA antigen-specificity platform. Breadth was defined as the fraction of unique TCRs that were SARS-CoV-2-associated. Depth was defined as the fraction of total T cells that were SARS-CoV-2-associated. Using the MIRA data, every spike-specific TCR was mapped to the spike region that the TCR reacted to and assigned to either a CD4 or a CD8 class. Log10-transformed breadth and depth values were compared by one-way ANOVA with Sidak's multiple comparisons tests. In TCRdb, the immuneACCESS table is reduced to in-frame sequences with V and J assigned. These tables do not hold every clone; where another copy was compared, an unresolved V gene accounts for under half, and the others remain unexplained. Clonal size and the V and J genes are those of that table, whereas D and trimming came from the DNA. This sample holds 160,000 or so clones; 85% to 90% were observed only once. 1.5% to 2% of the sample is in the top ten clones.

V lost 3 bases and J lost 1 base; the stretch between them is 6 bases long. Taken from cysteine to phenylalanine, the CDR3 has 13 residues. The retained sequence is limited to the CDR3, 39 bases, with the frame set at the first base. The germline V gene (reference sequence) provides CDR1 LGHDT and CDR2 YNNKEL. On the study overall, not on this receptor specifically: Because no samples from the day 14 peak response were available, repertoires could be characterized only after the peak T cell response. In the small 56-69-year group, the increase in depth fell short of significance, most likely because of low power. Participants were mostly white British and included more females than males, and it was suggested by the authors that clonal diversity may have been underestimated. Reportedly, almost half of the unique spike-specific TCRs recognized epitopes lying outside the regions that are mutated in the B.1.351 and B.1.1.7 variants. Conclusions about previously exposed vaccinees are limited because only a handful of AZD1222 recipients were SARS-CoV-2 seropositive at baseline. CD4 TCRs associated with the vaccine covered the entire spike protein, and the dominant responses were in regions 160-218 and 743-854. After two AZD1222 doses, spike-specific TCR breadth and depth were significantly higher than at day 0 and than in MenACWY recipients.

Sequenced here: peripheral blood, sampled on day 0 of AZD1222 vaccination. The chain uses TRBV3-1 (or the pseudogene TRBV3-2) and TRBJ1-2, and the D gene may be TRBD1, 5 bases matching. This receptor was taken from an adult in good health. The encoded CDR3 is CASSHDSNYGYTF. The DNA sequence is TGTGCCAGCAGCCATGACAGTAACTATGGCTACACCTTC.